Following are 29 T cell receptor beta chains from one sample sequenced in a study of T cells in Graves' hyperthyroidism and ophthalmopathy. The source material, RNA transcripts, was used to amplify TCR beta CDR3 regions. Carried out on the TCR CDR3, a first-round RT-PCR used the HTBI primer set. Via MiXCR, TCRdb re-called the multiplex PCR reads, giving one row per CDR3 protein. The table lists about 350,000 distinct CDR3 sequences, approximately 15% of them singletons. Sequencing was carried out using blood. Source of these receptors: a woman aged 25 to 45 with Graves' hyperthyroidism.

In this sample, this clonotype turned up many times. This rearrangement joins TRBV28 to TRBJ2-3, with D maybe TRBD1 (5 bases). This CDR3 has 13 residues. Germline CDR1 reads MDHEN; CDR2 reads SYDVKM. V lost 3 bases, J lost 3 bases, and 7 bases lay in between. DNA of the CDR3: TGTGCCAGCAGTTTGGGGCGTACAGATACGCAGTATTTT. The encoded protein is CASSLGRTDTQYF.

The chain is built from TRBV5-1 and TRBJ2-1; no definite D call. V shed 0 bases and J shed 6 bases, with 13 bases lying between them. CDR1 is SGHRS and CDR2 is YFSETQ in the germline V gene. CDR3 length: 15 residues. The CDR3 reads CASSLDFHFGNEQFF. CDR3 nucleotides: TGCGCCAGCAGCTTGGATTTTCACTTTGGCAATGAGCAGTTCTTC.

This clonotype has at least ten counts. The CDR3 loop is CASSPLPGLAGAWQFF. The CDR3 DNA sequence: TGTGCCAGCAGCCCCCTTCCTGGACTAGCGGGAGCCTGGCAGTTCTTC. The rearrangement uses TRBV7-2 and TRBJ2-1, with 13 bases identical to TRBD2. The germline V gene has CDR1 SGHTA and CDR2 FQGNSA. V was clipped by 5 bases and J by 12 bases; unmatched bases: 13. CDR3 length: 16 amino acids.

This clonotype turned up a few times. This chain joins TRBV11-2 and TRBJ2-5; TRBD2 is a possible D gene (5 bases). The V gene's germline CDR1 is SGHAT and CDR2 FQNNGV. The V and J ends lost 4 bases and 2 bases respectively, with 11 bases between them. The CDR3 runs 14 residues. CDR3 protein: CASSSKTRQETQYF. CDR3 coding DNA: TGTGCCAGCAGCTCGAAAACTAGACAAGAGACCCAGTACTTC.

This clonotype showed up many times. The chain is built from TRBV2 and TRBJ2-7; D is unresolved. This CDR3 has 12 amino acids. CDR1 and CDR2 from the germline V gene are SNHLY and FYNNEI. Trimming left V 5 bases short and J 9 bases short, with 14 bases between. CDR3 coding DNA: TGTGCCAGCAGTTATGAACCAGTGCCGCAGTACTTC. It specifies CASSYEPVPQYF. Supplemented by reference TRBV2 and TRBJ2-7, the full variable domain reads EPEVTQTPSHQVTQMGQEVILRCVPISNHLYFYWYRQILGQKVEFLVSFYNNEISEKSEIFDDQFSVERPDGSNFTLKIRSTKLEDSAMYFCASSYEPVPQYFGPGTRLTVT.

In its sample, this clonotype was seen a few times. This chain joins TRBV28 and TRBJ1-5, with a tentative D call TRBD1 (5 bases). CDR3 length: 14 residues. Between the trimmed V and J ends, which lost 3 bases and 9 bases, there was a span of 15 bases. The germline gives CDR1 MDHEN, CDR2 SYDVKM. Written as DNA, the CDR3 is TGTGCCAGCAGTTTGGATGGGGCGGGAGGGCCCCAGCATTTT. Translating gives CASSLDGAGGPQHF.

This clonotype has a count of ten or more. The chain has TRBV20-1 and TRBJ2-1; no clear D gene. The germline V gene encodes CDR1 DFQATT and CDR2 SNEGSKA (reference sequence). Trimming stripped 6 bases from V and 7 bases from J, with 19 bases between. CDR3 length: 14 residues. The CDR3 DNA reads as TGCAGTGCCCCGTCGTGGCGAGTGCCTAATGAGCAGTTCTTC. Its translation: CSAPSWRVPNEQFF.

This clonotype has a count of ten or more. The chain couples TRBV2 to TRBJ2-1, with 13 bases lining up with TRBD2. The CDR3 totals 17 residues. Trimming removed 8 bases from V and 6 bases from J; junction bases left unmatched: 13. Germline V gene sequence: CDR1 SNHLY, CDR2 FYNNEI. CDR3 protein: CASAGLAGVGGSNEQFF. The CDR3 DNA is TGTGCCAGCGCCGGACTAGCGGGAGTGGGTGGTAGCAATGAGCAGTTCTTC. Full variable domain (remainder filled in from reference TRBV2 and TRBJ2-1): EPEVTQTPSHQVTQMGQEVILRCVPISNHLYFYWYRQILGQKVEFLVSFYNNEISEKSEIFDDQFSVERPDGSNFTLKIRSTKLEDSAMYFCASAGLAGVGGSNEQFFGPGTRLTVL.

The V gene is TRBV5-4, the J gene TRBJ2-3; TRBD2 agrees at 11 bases. From germline, CDR1 is SGHNT and CDR2 YYREEE (reference sequence). This CDR3 is 16 amino acids long. The ends lost 1 base at V and 4 bases at J; junction bases unmatched: 5. CDR3 amino acids: CASSLTSGRRADTQYF. The CDR3 DNA is TGTGCCAGCAGCTTGACTAGCGGGAGAAGGGCAGATACGCAGTATTTT. Full variable domain (outside the CDR3, taken from reference TRBV5-4 and TRBJ2-3): ETGVTQSPTHLIKTRGQQVTLRCSSQSGHNTVSWYQQALGQGPQFIFQYYREEENGRGNFPPRFSGLQFPNYSSELNVNALELDDSALYLCASSLTSGRRADTQYFGPGTRLTVL.

This clonotype was observed many times. The V and J genes are TRBV7-2 and TRBJ1-2; possible D gene TRBD1, 6 bases. The V gene lost 9 bases and the J gene lost 2 bases, with 16 bases spanning the gap. CDR1 is SGHTA, CDR2 FQGNSA, per germline. This CDR3 region has 14 residues. The CDR3 sequence is CASLEGGGNYGYTF. The CDR3 DNA reads as TGTGCCAGTCTGGAGGGGGGTGGAAACTATGGCTACACCTTC.

This clonotype was seen many times. For the CDR3, the DNA is TGTGCCAGCAGTCCGGACAGGGGGCTTTCTGAAGCTTTCTTT. This codes for CASSPDRGLSEAFF. V and J are TRBV12-3 or TRBV12-4 and TRBJ1-1; 11 nucleotides agree with TRBD1. Losses at the gene ends were 5 bases for V and 6 bases for J; bases not matched to a gene: 5. The CDR3 covers 14 residues.

A few counts support this clonotype. V usage is TRBV28 and J usage is TRBJ1-2, with D possibly being TRBD1 (5 bases). Per germline, CDR1 MDHEN and CDR2 SYDVKM. The CDR3 is 14 residues long. The V end was cut by 6 bases, the J end by 2 bases, with 13 bases between. CDR3 nucleotides: TGTGCCAGCAGAATATCTGGGGGGAACTATGGCTACACCTTC. Translation: CASRISGGNYGYTF.

This clonotype was detected only a few times. The chain combines TRBV20-1 with TRBJ1-5; D remains ambiguous. Germline loops: CDR1 DFQATT, CDR2 SNEGSKA (reference sequence). Trimming pared 4 bases from V and 2 bases from J, leaving 15 bases between. The CDR3 has 15 amino acids. DNA for the CDR3: TGCAGTGCTATACCTCTAACGGGTGGCAATCAGCCCCAGCATTTT. The encoded protein is CSAIPLTGGNQPQHF.

This clonotype was found a few times. The chain is built from TRBV6-2 or TRBV6-3 and TRBJ1-5; D remains ambiguous. Trimming removed 4 bases from V and 0 bases from J, with 7 bases in between. The CDR3 runs to 14 residues. The germline gives CDR1 MNHEY, CDR2 SVGEGT. DNA of the CDR3: TGTGCCAGCAGTTCAGATTATAGCAATCAGCCCCAGCATTTT. It codes for CASSSDYSNQPQHF.

There are many counts of this clonotype. The CDR3 sequence is CARGRGETQYF. The CDR3 region has the DNA TGTGCCAGAGGGAGAGGAGAGACCCAGTACTTC. The V call is TRBV2, the J call TRBJ2-5; tentative D call: TRBD2 (5 bases). Trimming removed 9 bases at V and 4 bases at J, with 9 bases between. The CDR3 runs to 11 residues. Germline V gives CDR1 SNHLY, CDR2 FYNNEI.

This chain joins TRBV27 and TRBJ1-5; D unresolved. Trimming cost V 5 bases and J 3 bases, with 17 bases left between them. This CDR3 region has 16 residues. The germline V gene encodes CDR1 MNHEY and CDR2 SMNVEV (reference sequence). DNA for the CDR3: TGTGCCAGCAGTCCTATGGGTGTGTACTCCAATCAGCCCCAGCATTTT. This translates into CASSPMGVYSNQPQHF.

This clonotype was counted many times. The chain has TRBV5-1 and TRBJ2-1, with 9 bases lining up with TRBD1. The CDR3 spans 13 residues. Germline V lookup: CDR1 SGHRS, CDR2 YFSETQ. Trimming at V came to 3 bases and at J to 7 bases, leaving 2 bases not matched to a gene. The CDR3 bases are TGCGCCAGCAGCTGGGACAGGGAAAATGAGCAGTTCTTC. Its protein product is CASSWDRENEQFF.

This clonotype was detected many times. The CDR3 sequence is CASSYWIYNEQFF. DNA of the CDR3: TGTGCCAGCAGTTACTGGATTTACAATGAGCAGTTCTTC. The rearrangement uses TRBV6-2 or TRBV6-3 and TRBJ2-1; D unresolved. CDR1 is MNHEY, CDR2 SVGEGT, per germline. The germline V and J ends were trimmed by 1 base and 4 bases, with 5 bases remaining between them. The CDR3 length is 13 residues.

Comment on this clonotype: Compared with germline, one end of the junction differs, possibly owing to a read error. CDR3 protein: CASSVAWGGRGTDTQCF. The CDR3 coding sequence is TGTGCCAGCAGCGTAGCTTGGGGCGGGAGAGGCACAGATACGCAGTGTTTT. The gene calls are TRBV9 and TRBJ2-3; 7 nucleotides line up with TRBD2. The CDR3 has 17 amino acids. CDR1 is SGDLS, CDR2 YYNGEE, per germline.

This clonotype was recorded many times. The V gene is TRBV7-2, the J gene TRBJ1-2, with D maybe TRBD1 (5 bases). Per the germline V gene, CDR1 is SGHTA and CDR2 is FQGNSA. Trimming pared 5 bases from V and 1 base from J, leaving 11 bases between. The CDR3 spans 14 residues. The CDR3 nucleotides read TGTGCCAGCAGCCAAGACAGCCTTAACTATGGCTACACCTTC. Translation gives CASSQDSLNYGYTF.

The sample holds a few counts of this clonotype. V and J are TRBV10-2 and TRBJ2-1; D may be TRBD1 (5 bases). The germline V gene has CDR1 WSHSY and CDR2 SAAADI. Deletions cut 10 bases from V and 8 bases from J, with 18 bases between. The length of the CDR3 is 13 residues. The CDR3 here is CATDRGSNDEQFF. The CDR3 nucleotides are TGCGCCACAGATAGGGGCAGTAACGATGAGCAGTTCTTC.

This clonotype has at least ten counts. The gene calls are TRBV2 and TRBJ2-1; D gene ambiguous. The CDR3 is 14 amino acids. The germline V gene has CDR1 SNHLY and CDR2 FYNNEI. Between the trimmed V and J ends, which lost 5 bases and 6 bases, there was a span of 14 bases. The CDR3 sequence: CASSTPTGFNEQFF. The CDR3 DNA follows: TGTGCCAGCAGTACCCCCACGGGCTTCAATGAGCAGTTCTTC. The whole variable domain, remainder taken from reference TRBV2 and TRBJ2-1, is EPEVTQTPSHQVTQMGQEVILRCVPISNHLYFYWYRQILGQKVEFLVSFYNNEISEKSEIFDDQFSVERPDGSNFTLKIRSTKLEDSAMYFCASSTPTGFNEQFFGPGTRLTVL.

This clonotype has at least ten counts. The rearrangement joins TRBV2 to TRBJ1-4; D remains ambiguous. The CDR3 is made up of 15 amino acids. Per the germline V gene, CDR1 is SNHLY and CDR2 is FYNNEI. Trimming removed 4 bases at V and 0 bases at J, with 9 bases between. CDR3: CASSGGPATNEKLFF. The CDR3 DNA reads TGTGCCAGCAGTGGGGGTCCTGCAACTAATGAAAAACTGTTTTTT. The full variable domain, completed using reference TRBV2 and TRBJ1-4, is EPEVTQTPSHQVTQMGQEVILRCVPISNHLYFYWYRQILGQKVEFLVSFYNNEISEKSEIFDDQFSVERPDGSNFTLKIRSTKLEDSAMYFCASSGGPATNEKLFFGSGTQLSVL.

This clonotype was observed a handful of times. The chain is built from TRBV4-2 and TRBJ2-3; D is undetermined. The germline V and J ends were trimmed by 1 base and 4 bases, with 6 bases remaining between them. Germline CDR1 LGHNA, CDR2 YNFKEQ. The CDR3 has 13 residues. CDR3 in DNA: TGTGCCAGCAGCCAAGCCTTAGCAGATACGCAGTATTTT. It translates to CASSQALADTQYF.

This clonotype turned up a few times. The chain recombines TRBV6-2 or TRBV6-3 with TRBJ2-1; the match to TRBD2 covers 7 bases. Germline V gene data show CDR1 as MNHEY and CDR2 as SVGEGT. This CDR3 has 14 amino acids. With V trimmed by 2 bases and J by 5 bases, 3 bases remained unmatched. The CDR3 spells CASSYSLADNEQFF. The CDR3 nucleotides read TGTGCCAGCAGTTACAGTCTAGCGGACAATGAGCAGTTCTTC.

This clonotype was counted once. A much larger clone is a single base away; this may be a read error. CDR3 in DNA: TGTGCCAGCAGTGCGGGACAGGGGGCCTTGAACACTGAAGCTTTCTTT. Its translation: CASSAGQGALNTEAFF. The chain uses TRBV6-2 or TRBV6-3 and TRBJ1-1, with 12 positions matching TRBD1. This CDR3 contains 16 residues. With 5 bases clipped from V and 0 bases from J, the junction kept 4 bases outside the gene matches. The V gene's germline CDR1 is MNHEY and CDR2 SVGEGT.

The gene calls are TRBV7-8 and TRBJ1-4, with D hard to call. Germline V gives CDR1 SGHVS, CDR2 FQNEAQ. CDR3 length: 17 amino acids. V lost 5 bases and J 3 bases, leaving 19 bases between the germline ends. Written as DNA, the CDR3 is TGTGCCAGCAGCCTAGTTCGACCCGGGCTTCCTAATGAAAAACTGTTTTTT. Amino acids: CASSLVRPGLPNEKLFF. Supplemented by reference TRBV7-8 and TRBJ1-4, the full variable domain reads GAGVSQSPRYKVAKRGQDVALRCDPISGHVSLFWYQQALGQGPEFLTYFQNEAQLDKSGLPSDRFFAERPEGSVSTLKIQRTQQEDSAVYLCASSLVRPGLPNEKLFFGSGTQLSVL.

The chain couples TRBV7-3 to TRBJ2-1, with 7 bases that match TRBD2. The CDR3 extends over 14 amino acids. The V gene's germline CDR1 is SGHTA and CDR2 FQGTGA. V lost 5 bases to trimming and J lost 7 bases; unmatched junction nucleotides: 8. The CDR3 is CASSPKAGPNEQFF. In DNA form, the CDR3 reads TGTGCCAGCAGCCCCAAAGCGGGGCCTAATGAGCAGTTCTTC. Full variable domain (missing parts from reference TRBV7-3 and TRBJ2-1): GAGVSQTPSNKVTEKGKYVELRCDPISGHTALYWYRQSLGQGPEFLIYFQGTGAADDSGLPNDRFFAVRPEGSVSTLKIQRTERGDSAVYLCASSPKAGPNEQFFGPGTRLTVL.

There are many counts of this clonotype. The chain employs TRBV12-3 or TRBV12-4 and TRBJ2-3; D tentatively fits TRBD1 or TRBD2 (6 bases each). The CDR3 is 14 amino acids. Trimming took off 5 bases at V and 5 bases at J, with 14 bases between the two ends. CDR3 residues: CASSRPGGKDTQYF. The CDR3 DNA sequence: TGTGCCAGCAGTCGCCCCGGGGGCAAAGATACGCAGTATTTT.